Below are 29 T cell receptor beta chains sequenced from a single sample in a study of T cell responses to AZD1222 COVID-19 vaccine. Assay used: immunoSEQ multiplex PCR; TCRdb lists only in-frame clones, some missing. The sample yields some 150,000 clones, nearly 90% seen once. The sample consisted of peripheral blood, taken 28 days after the second dose of the MenACWY control vaccine. The source is an adult who received the MenACWY meningococcal vaccine as a control.

The chain combines TRBV20-1 with TRBJ2-5; D assignment may be TRBD1 or TRBD2 (5 bases each). CDR3 size: 13 residues. The germline V gene encodes CDR1 DFQATT and CDR2 SNEGSKA (reference sequence). Trimming pared 3 bases from V and 5 bases from J, leaving 13 bases between. In DNA, the CDR3 is TGCAGTGCTAGTGAAAGAGGGGTCGAGACCCAGTACTTC. Its protein is CSASERGVETQYF.

This chain connects TRBV19 to TRBJ1-5, with a weak D call TRBD1 (5 bases). The length of the CDR3 is 14 residues. Germline V gene data show CDR1 as LNHDA and CDR2 as SQIVND (reference sequence). V was pared by 5 bases and J by 3 bases, with 11 bases between. This CDR3 is CASSFRQTNQPQHF. The CDR3 nucleotides read TGTGCCAGTAGTTTTAGACAGACCAATCAGCCCCAGCATTTT.

The chain uses TRBV6-6 and TRBJ2-1, with TRBD2 identical over 12 bases. Germline V gene data show CDR1 as MNHNY and CDR2 as SVGAGI (reference sequence). The CDR3 length is 19 residues. Trimming removed 5 bases from V and 1 base from J; junction bases left unmatched: 12. CDR3 amino acids: CASSQWALAGGRSYNEQFF. CDR3 coding DNA: TGTGCCAGCAGTCAATGGGCACTAGCGGGGGGCCGGTCCTACAATGAGCAGTTCTTC.

This chain connects TRBV3-1 (or the pseudogene TRBV3-2) to TRBJ1-2; the D gene is possibly TRBD1 (5 bases). Trimming removed 2 bases from V and 8 bases from J, with 15 bases in between. Germline V CDR1 and CDR2: LGHDT, YNNKEL (reference sequence). There are 14 residues in the CDR3. The chain's CDR3 is CASSQQGSLHGYTF. CDR3 DNA sequence: TGTGCCAGCAGCCAACAGGGTTCCCTTCACGGCTACACCTTC.

The chain employs TRBV19 and TRBJ2-1; D perhaps matches TRBD2 (6 bases). In germline, CDR1 is LNHDA, CDR2 SQIVND (reference sequence). The V and J ends lost 7 bases and 4 bases respectively, with 23 bases between them. The CDR3 consists of 17 residues. CDR3: CASNTYPRRDFYNEQFF. The CDR3 DNA follows: TGTGCCAGTAATACCTACCCGCGCCGGGACTTTTACAATGAGCAGTTCTTC.

V and J are TRBV27 and TRBJ2-7; D is perhaps TRBD2 (6 bases). V shed 4 bases and J shed 0 bases, with 7 bases lying between them. Per germline, CDR1 MNHEY and CDR2 SMNVEV (reference sequence). This CDR3 has 13 amino acids. CDR3 sequence (DNA): TGTGCCAGCAGTTGGGGGGACTCCTACGAGCAGTACTTC. This sequence encodes CASSWGDSYEQYF.

The chain has TRBV11-2 and TRBJ2-5, with D possibly TRBD2 on 6 matching bases. The germline gives CDR1 SGHAT, CDR2 FQNNGV. V lost 6 bases, J lost 3 bases, and 11 bases lay in between. This CDR3 comprises 13 residues. CDR3 residues: CASSTGVKETQYF. In nucleotides, the CDR3 is TGTGCCAGCAGTACGGGGGTCAAAGAGACCCAGTACTTC.

This chain uses TRBV29-1 with TRBJ1-1; D uncertain. V dropped 7 bases and J dropped 0 bases, with 9 bases sitting between them. CDR1 is SQVTM and CDR2 is ANQGSEA in the germline V gene. The CDR3 consists of 12 residues. CDR3 DNA: TGCAGCGCCGCCTACATGAACACTGAAGCTTTCTTT. Translating it yields CSAAYMNTEAFF.

The chain carries TRBV6-5 and TRBJ1-2; 8 bases fit TRBD1. CDR3 length: 15 residues. The germline gives CDR1 MNHEY, CDR2 SVGAGI. Unmatched junction bases numbered 9, after V lost 5 bases and J lost 4 bases. CDR3 DNA sequence: TGTGCCAGCAGTCTACGGGACAGGAGCTTCTATGGCTACACCTTC. It translates to CASSLRDRSFYGYTF.

This clone was picked up one time. The chain is built from TRBV5-1 and TRBJ2-5; TRBD2 is a possible D gene (5 bases). The germline V and J ends were trimmed by 0 bases and 4 bases, with 10 bases remaining between them. CDR1 is SGHRS and CDR2 is YFSETQ in the germline V gene. The CDR3 loop spans 14 amino acids. Here the CDR3 reads CASSLEGSGETQYF. The CDR3 bases are TGCGCCAGCAGCTTGGAGGGCAGCGGAGAGACCCAGTACTTC. Variable domain in full (rest from reference TRBV5-1 and TRBJ2-5): KAGVTQTPRYLIKTRGQQVTLSCSPISGHRSVSWYQQTPGQGLQFLFEYFSETQRNKGNFPGRFSGRQFSNSRSEMNVSTLELGDSALYLCASSLEGSGETQYFGPGTRLLVL.

This chain connects TRBV25-1 to TRBJ2-7; 9 bases agree with TRBD1. The ends lost 2 bases at V and 2 bases at J; junction bases unmatched: 4. The CDR3 has 15 amino acids. Germline V gene sequence: CDR1 MGHDK, CDR2 SYGVNS. CDR3 nucleotides: TGTGCCAGCAGTGAAGTGGGACAGGGAACCTACGAGCAGTACTTC. It encodes CASSEVGQGTYEQYF.

This clone was recorded only once. This sequence joins TRBV20-1 and TRBJ2-7; D assignment may be TRBD1 or TRBD2 (5 bases each). Per the germline V gene, CDR1 is DFQATT and CDR2 is SNEGSKA (reference sequence). The CDR3 has 11 residues. The CDR3 nucleotides are TGCTCTCCGGGGAAGGGACGCGAGCAGTACTTC. Translation gives CSPGKGREQYF.

V is TRBV15 and J is TRBJ1-5; the D gene is possibly TRBD1 (5 bases). CDR3 size: 17 residues. From germline, CDR1 is LNHNV and CDR2 YYDKDF (reference sequence). Trimming shortened V by 1 base and J by 9 bases, and 22 bases separated the two germline ends. CDR3 in amino acids: CATSRGMTRDSAGPQHF. CDR3 nucleotides: TGTGCCACCAGCAGAGGGATGACCCGTGACAGCGCCGGGCCCCAGCATTTT.

The CDR3 loop is CASSLDPGRINSPLHF. CDR3 nucleotide sequence: TGCGCCAGCAGTCTCGATCCGGGACGGATTAATTCACCCCTCCACTTT. This chain joins TRBV4-3 and TRBJ1-6, with TRBD1 as a possible D gene (5 bases). V lost 6 bases and J 6 bases, leaving 18 bases between the germline ends. The CDR3 covers 16 residues. CDR1 and CDR2 from the germline V gene are LGHNA and YSLEER.

This clone appeared a single time. The chain employs TRBV27 and TRBJ2-5; 7 bases are a match to TRBD1. The CDR3 spans 13 residues. CDR1 and CDR2 from the germline V gene are MNHEY and SMNVEV (reference sequence). The junction had 3 bases not matched to a gene; V was cut back by 5 bases and J by 3 bases. The CDR3 DNA is TGTGCCAGCAGTGAAGGGACAGAAGAGACCCAGTACTTC. It yields the protein CASSEGTEETQYF.

This chain connects TRBV5-1 to TRBJ1-6, with a possible D match to TRBD1 (6 bases). CDR3 length: 16 residues. Per germline, CDR1 SGHRS and CDR2 YFSETQ. V was pared by 4 bases and J by 4 bases, with 15 bases between. CDR3 amino acids: CASSLQGSNYNSPLHF. CDR3 nucleotide sequence: TGCGCCAGCAGCCTCCAGGGGAGTAATTATAATTCACCCCTCCACTTT. Full variable domain (missing parts from reference TRBV5-1 and TRBJ1-6): KAGVTQTPRYLIKTRGQQVTLSCSPISGHRSVSWYQQTPGQGLQFLFEYFSETQRNKGNFPGRFSGRQFSNSRSEMNVSTLELGDSALYLCASSLQGSNYNSPLHFGNGTRLTVT.

This clone was seen only once. The V and J genes are TRBV28 and TRBJ1-2; D possibly corresponds to TRBD1 (6 bases). Germline CDR1 reads MDHEN; CDR2 reads SYDVKM. The V end lost 7 bases, the J end lost 1 base, and 22 bases lay between the germline ends. The CDR3 runs to 17 residues. The CDR3, as DNA: TGTGCCAGCACCCCCGAAGGCGCAGGGGCTTTTAACTATGGCTACACCTTC. Protein: CASTPEGAGAFNYGYTF.

The chain's CDR3 is CASSPDRFTGRDEKLFF. The DNA for the CDR3 is TGCGCCAGCAGCCCGGACCGCTTTACAGGGAGGGATGAAAAACTGTTTTTT. The chain couples TRBV4-1 to TRBJ1-4; maybe TRBD1 (6 bases). V lost 4 bases and J 6 bases, leaving 21 bases between the germline ends. There are 17 residues in the CDR3. Germline-derived CDR1 and CDR2 are MGHRA and YSYEKL.

This clone was counted a few times. The rearrangement joins TRBV6-6 to TRBJ1-1; D ambiguous. V lost 6 bases to trimming and J lost 0 bases, with 14 bases between them. This CDR3 has 15 amino acids. CDR1 is MNHNY and CDR2 is SVGAGI in the germline V gene (reference sequence). The DNA of the CDR3 is TGTGCCAGCAGGGAGAGGGAGTTAATGAACACTGAAGCTTTCTTT. Its protein is CASRERELMNTEAFF.

This clone appeared a single time. The V and J genes are TRBV6-5 and TRBJ2-1; weak D call: TRBD1 (6 bases). V was pared by 7 bases and J by 6 bases, with 16 bases between. The CDR3 is 14 residues long. Germline assignment: CDR1 MNHEY and CDR2 SVGAGI. The CDR3 DNA sequence: TGTGCCAGCAACAGCCGGGACATAGCCAATGAGCAGTTCTTC. Translating it yields CASNSRDIANEQFF.

The chain is built from TRBV3-1 (or the pseudogene TRBV3-2) and TRBJ1-2; D unresolved. Germline V gene data show CDR1 as LGHDT and CDR2 as YNNKEL (reference sequence). V shed 5 bases and J shed 8 bases, with 21 bases lying between them. CDR3 length: 15 amino acids. CDR3 sequence: CASSSHLAGSEGYTF. The DNA for the CDR3 is TGTGCCAGCAGCTCCCATCTCGCAGGTTCGGAGGGCTACACCTTC.

V gene TRBV9 combines with J gene TRBJ1-1; possible D gene TRBD1, 5 bases. CDR1 and CDR2 from the germline V gene are SGDLS and YYNGEE. Trimming took off 3 bases at V and 6 bases at J, with 21 bases between the two ends. The CDR3 spans 16 residues. The CDR3 region is CASSAVVGTFDAEAFF. The CDR3 region has the DNA TGTGCCAGCAGCGCAGTTGTAGGGACCTTTGATGCTGAAGCTTTCTTT.

This clone was detected a few times. V gene TRBV5-4 combines with J gene TRBJ2-1, with TRBD1 matching over 9 bases. Germline loops: CDR1 SGHNT, CDR2 YYREEE (reference sequence). The CDR3 is made up of 15 amino acids. The V segment lost 5 bases and the J segment 7 bases; nucleotides outside the gene matches: 10. The CDR3 sequence is CASSPGTGQINEQFF. As DNA, the CDR3 is TGTGCCAGCAGTCCCGGGACAGGGCAAATTAATGAGCAGTTCTTC. Full variable domain (missing parts from reference TRBV5-4 and TRBJ2-1): ETGVTQSPTHLIKTRGQQVTLRCSSQSGHNTVSWYQQALGQGPQFIFQYYREEENGRGNFPPRFSGLQFPNYSSELNVNALELDDSALYLCASSPGTGQINEQFFGPGTRLTVL.

A note on this clone: The sample holds other DNA sequences that translate to the same CDR3. The gene calls are TRBV18 and TRBJ2-7; 7 nucleotides align to TRBD1. This CDR3 has 13 amino acids. V was clipped by 3 bases and J by 3 bases; unmatched bases: 2. Looked up from germline, CDR1 is KGHSH and CDR2 is LQKENI. In DNA form, the CDR3 reads TGTGCCAGCTCACCGGGACAGAACTACGAGCAGTACTTC. It specifies CASSPGQNYEQYF.

The chain uses TRBV27 and TRBJ2-1; D possibly matches TRBD1 or TRBD2 (5 bases each). The V gene lost 0 bases and the J gene lost 2 bases, with 8 bases spanning the gap. There are 15 residues in the CDR3. Germline V gene lookup returns CDR1 MNHEY and CDR2 SMNVEV (reference sequence). The CDR3 sequence is CASSLSGTPYNEQFF. In DNA, the CDR3 is TGTGCCAGCAGTTTATCCGGGACCCCCTACAATGAGCAGTTCTTC.

This sequence joins TRBV11-3 and TRBJ2-7, with 12 bases aligning to TRBD2. CDR3 length: 20 amino acids. Per the germline V gene, CDR1 is SGHNT and CDR2 is YENEEA. Germline trimming cut 5 bases from V and 0 bases from J; bases unmatched to any gene: 17. The CDR3 sequence: CASSLTLGLAGGPSSYEQYF. In DNA form, the CDR3 reads TGTGCCAGCAGCCTGACTCTGGGGCTAGCGGGAGGGCCGAGCTCCTACGAGCAGTACTTC.

J is TRBJ1-6 and V is TRBV5-1; possibly TRBD1 for D (6 bases). The CDR3 covers 16 residues. Trimming removed 1 base at V and 7 bases at J, with 15 bases between. Looked up from germline, CDR1 is SGHRS and CDR2 is YFSETQ. The CDR3 bases are TGCGCCAGCAGCTTGTCCCCGGGGGCCGAGAATTCACCCCTCCACTTT. Its protein product is CASSLSPGAENSPLHF. Using reference TRBV5-1 and TRBJ1-6 for the parts outside the CDR3, the full variable domain is KAGVTQTPRYLIKTRGQQVTLSCSPISGHRSVSWYQQTPGQGLQFLFEYFSETQRNKGNFPGRFSGRQFSNSRSEMNVSTLELGDSALYLCASSLSPGAENSPLHFGNGTRLTVT.

Only one count was recorded for this clone. Other nucleotide sequences from this sample produce the same CDR3. CDR3 loop: CASKGYNEQFF. The CDR3, as DNA: TGTGCCAGCAAGGGTTACAATGAGCAGTTCTTC. This chain uses TRBV28 with TRBJ2-1; D remains ambiguous. The CDR3 extends over 11 amino acids. CDR1 MDHEN and CDR2 SYDVKM come from the germline V gene. V lost 7 bases and J 4 bases, leaving 5 bases between the germline ends.

The chain joins TRBV3-1 (or the pseudogene TRBV3-2) to TRBJ2-7; 10 nucleotides line up with TRBD1. The germline V gene encodes CDR1 LGHDT and CDR2 YNNKEL (reference sequence). The CDR3 is 14 amino acids. The junction had 3 bases not matched to a gene; V was cut back by 4 bases and J by 3 bases. The DNA for the CDR3 is TGTGCCAGCAGCCCCGGGACAGGGGTCTACGAGCAGTACTTC. It is translated as CASSPGTGVYEQYF.